This record covers a single TCR beta chain. The target of this receptor is not known. The sample holds no much larger clone one base away, and base qualities are not on file. In total, approximately 700 healthy bone marrow donors made up the cohort. At the time of sampling, every cohort member was nominally healthy, though immune exposures that went unrecorded were likely present. The donor tested CMV seropositive and was one of the 289 seropositive cohort members. A peripheral blood sample was provided by each donor, and peripheral blood mononuclear cells were used for TCR beta sequencing. Genomic DNA was extracted from the blood cell samples with the Qiagen DNeasy Blood Extraction Kit. This entry is derived from a study of cytomegalovirus exposure and HLA in healthy donors (dated by TCRdb to the late 2010s). Turning to the overall study: In an earlier analysis of 450 to 750 of the donors, less than 350 Gb of sequence data and 120 million or so unique TCR beta sequences from about 190 million T cells were reported. Approximately 310 gigabases of sequencing data and approximately 80 million unique TCR sequences were included in an early release covering under 650 HLA-typed donors. The genetic ancestry cluster associated with self-reported Caucasian donors included around 76% of the roughly 410 genotyped donors. The study aimed to test whether signatures of past pathogen exposure could be identified by cataloging public T cell receptors. Using immunosequencing, the study profiled T cell repertoires from 640 or so subjects and related those repertoires to cytomegalovirus serostatus. A separate validation cohort of about 110 different subjects was used in addition to the roughly 670-subject first cohort. To predict cytomegalovirus infection status, the study brought together high-throughput TCR immunosequencing, statistical association of individual TCRs with disease status, and machine learning. A later analysis re-analyzed previously published TCR beta repertoires from roughly 690 donors and added high-resolution HLA genotyping to study TCR occurrence patterns. In the later analysis, no new phenotypic data were used to find candidate immune exposures; instead, reliance was placed on TCR beta sequences and their occurrence across donors. An earlier analysis of nearly 600 of the donors applied high-throughput TCR beta sequencing to assess whether each TCR beta V gene segment acted as functional or pseudogenic. Donor age, sex, ethnicity and CMV serostatus were compiled together with the repertoire data. In a later genetic analysis, genome-wide SNP genotypes for about 60% of the 666 donors were used, and that subset was treated as a discovery cohort. All discovery cohort repertoires had been generated on a single sequencing platform. Class I and class II HLA loci were covered by the typing at four-digit resolution. The number of donors typed differed by locus, with roughly 620-630 for A, B, C, DRB1 and DQB1, around 560 for DQA1, about 610 for DPA1, and about 450 for DPB1. A few DR-DQ haplotypes were handled as single units for association and clustering because linkage in the cohort was strong. Across approximately 400 genotyped donors of the cohort, an average of about 240,000 unique TCR beta nucleotide sequences per donor were sequenced, and roughly a sixth of those sequences were non-productive. Summary of the overall study and its limitations: A cluster of highly shared sequence variants was judged likely to be a technical artifact of the sequencing pipeline. Assigning TCR associations to individual alleles was difficult when HLA alleles, especially DR and DQ, strongly co-occurred. The presence/absence analyses assumed that sequencing depth was roughly uniform across donors, and that assumption may not be true. Compared with equally common non-associated chains, HLA-associated TCR beta chains in a later analysis were more clonally expanded and had lower generation probabilities. Most CMV-associated TCR beta chains appeared to be HLA-restricted in a later analysis, and the HLA associations seemed to be driven largely by CMV exposure. A further reported finding was that TCR beta sequences accurately predicted the HLA-A and HLA-B alleles for most subjects in the first cohort. Because HLA typing was unavailable for some donors at each locus, only the typed subset was used in association tests. A total of 150 or so TCR beta chains were listed by the study as associated with cytomegalovirus. In both the original and validation cohorts, the classifier was reported to diagnose cytomegalovirus status with high specificity and sensitivity. Some IMGT-functional V segments, including TRBV6-2 and TRBV6-3, could not be distinguished by the 87-base-pair reads and were therefore excluded. Because counts were too low, about 18 rarely observed V segments, including chromosome 9 orphons, were left out of the earlier analysis of 587 of the donors. According to a later analysis, parvovirus B19, influenza, CMV and Epstein-Barr virus appeared linked to several top co-occurrence clusters. An association between a missense DCLRE1C variant and V-gene and J-gene trimming of TCR beta chains was found in a later genetic analysis and replicated in an independent cohort. While some public TCRs were present in many individuals, most TCR sequences turned up only very rarely across donors. In this cohort, only TCR beta chains were sequenced, and detectable features were limited by the absence of alpha or paired-chain data. Linkage disequilibrium might explain the correlated functional status among segregating V segments, but an unknown experimental factor could not be excluded. In vitro tests confirmed that a few of the cytomegalovirus-associated TCR beta chains recognize cytomegalovirus antigens. A later analysis associated 16,951 TCR beta sequences with specific HLA alleles at a false discovery rate of 0.05. In a later genetic analysis, fewer N-insertions in productive TCRs were reported among donors in an Asian-associated ancestry cluster than the 666-donor mean. The authors suggested that the approach could potentially be extended to other disease states and immunological phenotypes. In a later analysis, the rate of TCR association differed among HLA loci, with DRB1 alleles having the most associated TCRs and HLA-C alleles having the fewest. For the cohort, immune exposure information was limited to CMV serostatus. Broadly in line with IMGT annotations, most TCR beta V segments showed up in productive rearrangements about 87% or about 30% of the time in an earlier analysis of approximately 640 of the donors.

The method behind the library was the immunoSEQ multiplex PCR assay. The multiplex PCR relied on a mix of 60 forward primers for TCR Vbeta segments and 13 reverse primers for TCR Jbeta segments. The CDR3 region of rearranged TCR beta genes was amplified from genomic DNA by a multiplex PCR assay. The Illumina HiSeq System was used to sequence the amplified TCR beta libraries as 87-base-pair reads. The original methods were these. A later analysis counted about 80 million unique TCR beta chains across the 650 to 800 repertoires, and some 11 million of these chains were shared by at least two donors. To remove PCR and sequencing errors, raw reads were error-corrected and collapsed into unique sequences using a nearest-neighbor algorithm that merged closely related sequences. To assign V, D and J gene segments, CDR3 sequences were aligned to IMGT reference sequences. Each retained sequence needed at least a six-nucleotide match to both a V gene segment and a J gene segment. A rearrangement was called productive if the CDR3 had no stop codons and remained in frame with V and J, and every other rearrangement was called non-productive. CDR3 was defined by IMGT convention, running from the second conserved V-encoded cysteine to the conserved J-encoded phenylalanine. The earlier analysis of more than 450 of the donors excluded sequences that lacked an unambiguous match to a single V gene segment. In an earlier analysis of 587 of the donors, V segments were called functional above 56.7% productive rearrangements and were called segregating when the between-donor standard deviation exceeded 5%. A statistical classification framework was built to diagnose cytomegalovirus status from the catalog of TCR beta chain sequences. In a later analysis, TCR nucleotide sequences were compared against IMGT/GENE-DB human TR gene sequences so that V and J genes could be assigned. In a later analysis, CDR3 sequences and most-parsimonious VDJ recombination scenarios were assigned using the TCRdist pipeline. In a later analysis, each TCR beta chain was defined by its CDR3 amino acid sequence together with its V-gene family, and reads lacking a unique V-gene family were excluded. A later analysis removed 600 or so highly shared, low-generation-probability nucleotide sequences to deal with suspected cross-contamination and a sequencing artifact. In a later analysis, a clonal expansion index was calculated for each public chain from normalized within-repertoire ranks of inferred template counts. Generation probabilities in a later analysis came from a VDJ recombination model fitted to out-of-frame rearrangements, and those results were checked against IGoR. In a later analysis, TCR-TCR, TCR-HLA and TCR-CMV co-occurrence was scored with hypergeometric tests, and a repertoire-size bias correction was applied to TCR pairs. To estimate false discovery rates, a later analysis permuted the HLA or CMV assignments 20 times. In a later analysis, co-occurring TCRs were grouped using DBSCAN, with TCRdist sequence similarity added in when clustering inside HLA-allele-positive subsets. Repertoires with fewer than 30,000 or more than 120,000 public chains, plus five repertoires with anomalous nucleotide sharing, were excluded from co-occurrence clustering. TCRdb limited this immuneACCESS table to in-frame rearrangements with V and J called. A share of clones is missing; checked studies link under half to unresolved V genes, and the rest is unexplained. The V and J calls and clone size are taken from that table; D and trimming were inferred from the DNA. The sample yields about 190,000 clones; about 86% were counted once. Together, the top ten hold around 2.1% of the sample.

Measured from the cysteine to the phenylalanine, the CDR3 is 12 residues long. Only CDR3 DNA is held: 36 bases, read in frame from base 1. This receptor was taken from a woman younger than 35 in good health and CMV-seropositive. The rearrangement joined TRBV1 to TRBJ2-4; the DNA was not used to check the table's D call, TRBD2. TRBV1 is labeled a pseudogene. Sequenced sample: PBMCs. The nucleotide sequence reads TGCACCAGCAGCCAACTACCAAATATTCAGTACTTC. This sequence encodes CTSSQLPNIQYF.